These T cell receptor beta chains were read from a single sample in a study of radiotherapy plus CTLA-4 blockade in lung cancer. Clones were read by immunoSEQ multiplex PCR, and TCRdb kept only the in-frame ones, dropping some. The repertoire holds about 110,000 clones, with about 84% as singletons. This material consisted of peripheral blood, taken from a patient treated with radiotherapy plus ipilimumab. The receptors here all came from a human donor with non-small cell lung cancer that progressed on radiotherapy plus ipilimumab. Some clones in this sample may be carry-over from other donors' samples. Each CDR3 is given with its conserved first and last residue. Each record gives: V gene, J gene, CDR3 protein.

v_call: TRBV2; j_call: TRBJ2-3; cdr3_aa: CASSTTPGQITPGLAGGPDTQYF
v_call: TRBV7-9; j_call: TRBJ2-2; cdr3_aa: CAVANTTGELFF
v_call: TRBV5-1; j_call: TRBJ2-1; cdr3_aa: CASSLSRVNSGIDEQFF
v_call: TRBV5-1; j_call: TRBJ2-2; cdr3_aa: CASSLGQRGGNTGELFF
v_call: TRBV5-1; j_call: TRBJ1-4; cdr3_aa: CASSTTGDEKLFF
v_call: TRBV18; j_call: TRBJ2-3; cdr3_aa: CASSQTGGHTDTQYF
v_call: TRBV6-1; j_call: TRBJ1-6; cdr3_aa: CASRGQGLGSPLHF
v_call: TRBV6-5; j_call: TRBJ1-4; cdr3_aa: CASSYSWDNVGKLFF
v_call: TRBV29-1; j_call: TRBJ2-1; cdr3_aa: CSVDVGTGGSYNEQFF
v_call: TRBV10-3; j_call: TRBJ2-7; cdr3_aa: CAISAGGSSYEQYF
v_call: TRBV14; j_call: TRBJ1-1; cdr3_aa: CASSQQRSTEAFF
v_call: TRBV7-8; j_call: TRBJ1-5; cdr3_aa: CASSLEDGVSQHF
v_call: TRBV9; j_call: TRBJ2-3; cdr3_aa: CASSAGTEGTDTQYF
v_call: TRBV2; j_call: TRBJ1-2; cdr3_aa: CASSTADYGYTF
v_call: TRBV9; j_call: TRBJ2-2; cdr3_aa: CASSVSSRGRGTGELFF
v_call: TRBV6-1; j_call: TRBJ2-1; cdr3_aa: CASSEAPHNEQFF
v_call: TRBV6-6; j_call: TRBJ1-1; cdr3_aa: CASSPRQGARSTEAFF
v_call: TRBV29-1; j_call: TRBJ1-3; cdr3_aa: CSDRQGAEGNTIYF
v_call: TRBV6-1; j_call: TRBJ2-3; cdr3_aa: CASSVGAGRSADTQYF
v_call: TRBV19; j_call: TRBJ2-3; cdr3_aa: CASSIGGRATDTQYF
v_call: TRBV5-1; j_call: TRBJ2-5; cdr3_aa: CASSFGASGGERETQYF
v_call: TRBV28; j_call: TRBJ2-7; cdr3_aa: CASRPSIYEQYF
v_call: TRBV4-1; j_call: TRBJ1-6; cdr3_aa: CASSQTGTGLSPLHF
v_call: TRBV4-3; j_call: TRBJ2-7; cdr3_aa: CASSHAMAGGDSYEQYF
v_call: TRBV29-1; j_call: TRBJ2-7; cdr3_aa: CSVSRTAESSYEQYF
v_call: TRBV25-1; j_call: TRBJ2-3; cdr3_aa: CASSDFRPGDTQYF
v_call: TRBV7-7; j_call: TRBJ2-1; cdr3_aa: CASSSGLAGDNEQFF
v_call: TRBV5-1; j_call: TRBJ2-7; cdr3_aa: CASSLGSGDFYEQYF
v_call: TRBV7-9; j_call: TRBJ2-3; cdr3_aa: CASSLGVAGGATDTQYF
v_call: TRBV5-4; j_call: TRBJ2-3; cdr3_aa: CASSQGQGWDTDTQYF
v_call: TRBV30; j_call: TRBJ2-3; cdr3_aa: CAWSAGPLAYF
v_call: TRBV2; j_call: TRBJ2-5; cdr3_aa: CASSSAGGGAETQYF
v_call: TRBV7-3; j_call: TRBJ1-1; cdr3_aa: CASSPQDRGSTEAFF
v_call: TRBV5-8; j_call: TRBJ2-6; cdr3_aa: CASSLSLESSGANVLTF
v_call: TRBV7-9; j_call: TRBJ1-6; cdr3_aa: CASSQGRESPLHF
v_call: TRBV2; j_call: TRBJ1-1; cdr3_aa: CASSGTGGTEAFF
v_call: TRBV5-5; j_call: TRBJ2-2; cdr3_aa: CASSLGPRAGELFF
v_call: TRBV5-1; j_call: TRBJ2-1; cdr3_aa: CASSLGSGTFSVNEQFF
v_call: TRBV7-9; j_call: TRBJ1-5; cdr3_aa: CASGGVIGEPQHF
v_call: TRBV11-2; j_call: TRBJ1-6; cdr3_aa: CASSNTPGGSYNSPLHF
v_call: TRBV10-1; j_call: TRBJ1-3; cdr3_aa: CASSPFHGKLGNTIYF
v_call: TRBV4-3; j_call: TRBJ2-2; cdr3_aa: CASSQGWLNTGELFF
v_call: TRBV14; j_call: TRBJ1-2; cdr3_aa: CASSHQGTYGYTF
v_call: TRBV19; j_call: TRBJ2-7; cdr3_aa: CAGTGRVYEQYF
v_call: TRBV5-1; j_call: TRBJ2-1; cdr3_aa: CASSLGIRDYEQFF
v_call: TRBV15; j_call: TRBJ2-3; cdr3_aa: CATSRDWGLYTDTQYF
v_call: TRBV4-2; j_call: TRBJ1-4; cdr3_aa: CASSPQGTVATNEKLFF
v_call: TRBV15; j_call: TRBJ1-2; cdr3_aa: CATSRDHGGTVFGVYGYTF
v_call: TRBV4-3; j_call: TRBJ2-5; cdr3_aa: CASSQDGEVGETQYF
v_call: TRBV5-8; j_call: TRBJ1-2; cdr3_aa: CASSFIEGKAYTF
v_call: TRBV7-9; j_call: TRBJ1-1; cdr3_aa: CASSRDGGQGGRTEAFF
v_call: TRBV7-6; j_call: TRBJ2-1; cdr3_aa: CASSAEGRPYNEQFF
v_call: TRBV25-1; j_call: TRBJ1-2; cdr3_aa: CASSEARGAYGYTF
v_call: TRBV5-4; j_call: TRBJ2-1; cdr3_aa: CASSLGGAGIYNEQFF
v_call: TRBV9; j_call: TRBJ2-7; cdr3_aa: CASSVGPGQGHEQYF
v_call: TRBV7-9; j_call: TRBJ1-5; cdr3_aa: CASSLSGGLQPQHF
v_call: TRBV5-8; j_call: TRBJ1-2; cdr3_aa: CASSMDVGYPETF
v_call: TRBV6-1; j_call: TRBJ1-1; cdr3_aa: CASSEQGGLSNTEAFF
v_call: TRBV5-4; j_call: TRBJ2-2; cdr3_aa: CASSLAEGAGTGELFF